This T cell receptor (beta chain) was obtained from a study of T cell changes during pregnancy in multiple sclerosis. Assay used: immunoSEQ multiplex PCR; TCRdb lists only in-frame clones, some missing. The table has some 87,000 clones, 85% to 95% seen once; the top ten hold roughly 3%. Germline V CDR1 and CDR2: MNHNY, SVGAGI (reference sequence). The CDR3 length is 12 residues. V lost 11 bases and J lost 6; bases outside the gene matches: 9. The rearrangement links TRBV6-6 to TRBJ1-1; 7 bases align to TRBD1. This material consisted of peripheral blood, taken in the first trimester of pregnancy. This clonotype was obtained from a female donor with multiple sclerosis, enrolled in a pregnancy study. The CDR3, as DNA: TGTGCCTGCAAACAGGGGATCTCTGAAGCTTTCTTT. Translating gives CACKQGISEAFF.